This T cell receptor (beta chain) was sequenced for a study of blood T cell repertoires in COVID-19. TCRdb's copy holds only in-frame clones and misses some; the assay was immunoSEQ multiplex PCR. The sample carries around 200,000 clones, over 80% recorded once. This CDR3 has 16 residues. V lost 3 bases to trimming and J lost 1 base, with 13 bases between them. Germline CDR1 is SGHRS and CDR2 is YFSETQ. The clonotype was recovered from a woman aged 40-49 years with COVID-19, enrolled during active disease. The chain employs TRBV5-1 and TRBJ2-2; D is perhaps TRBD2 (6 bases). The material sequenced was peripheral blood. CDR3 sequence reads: CASSSGGRGNTGELFF. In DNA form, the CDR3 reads TGCGCCAGCAGCTCAGGTGGGCGGGGGAACACCGGGGAGCTGTTTTTT.